This note documents a single T cell receptor (beta chain) sequence. This receptor's antigen is unknown. Within one base of it there is no much larger clone, and no base qualities were kept. The library was made by the immunoSEQ multiplex PCR assay. For the multiplex PCR, a mixture combining 60 forward primers for TCR Vbeta segments and 13 reverse primers for TCR Jbeta segments was used. The CDR3 region of rearranged TCR beta genes was amplified from genomic DNA with a multiplex PCR assay. Amplified TCR beta libraries were sequenced as 87-base-pair reads on the Illumina HiSeq System. The authors' pipeline ran thus. A later analysis tallied roughly 76 million unique TCR beta chains across the approximately 670 repertoires, and approximately 9.9 million of those chains were shared by two or more donors. Raw reads were error-corrected and collapsed into unique sequences with a nearest-neighbor algorithm that merged closely related sequences to remove PCR and sequencing errors. To assign V, D and J gene segments, CDR3 sequences were aligned to IMGT reference sequences. For a sequence to be retained, a match of at least six nucleotides was required to both a V gene segment and a J gene segment. A rearrangement counted as productive if the CDR3 had no stop codons and remained in frame with V and J, and every other rearrangement counted as non-productive. CDR3 was defined according to IMGT convention as the region running from the second conserved V-encoded cysteine to the conserved J-encoded phenylalanine. The earlier analysis of fewer than 700 of the donors excluded sequences that lacked an unambiguous match to a single V gene segment. In an earlier analysis of a few hundred of the donors, V segments were called functional above 56.7% productive rearrangements and were called segregating when the between-donor standard deviation exceeded 5%. A statistical classification framework was developed to diagnose cytomegalovirus status using the catalog of TCR beta chain sequences. In a later analysis, V and J genes were assigned by comparing TCR nucleotide sequences against IMGT/GENE-DB human TR gene sequences. In a later analysis, CDR3 sequences and most-parsimonious VDJ recombination scenarios were assigned using the TCRdist pipeline. In a later analysis, every TCR beta chain was defined by the combination of its CDR3 amino acid sequence and its V-gene family, and reads without a unique V-gene family were dropped. A later analysis removed 592 highly shared, low-generation-probability nucleotide sequences to deal with suspected cross-contamination and a sequencing artifact. In a later analysis, a clonal expansion index was calculated for each public chain from normalized within-repertoire ranks of inferred template counts. In a later analysis, generation probabilities were computed using a VDJ recombination model fitted to out-of-frame rearrangements, and the results were checked against IGoR. In a later analysis, TCR-TCR, TCR-HLA and TCR-CMV co-occurrence was scored with hypergeometric tests, and a repertoire-size bias correction was applied to TCR pairs. To estimate false discovery rates, a later analysis permuted the HLA or CMV assignments 20 times. In a later analysis, co-occurring TCRs were grouped using DBSCAN, and TCRdist sequence similarity was added for clustering within HLA-allele-positive subsets. Repertoires with fewer than 30,000 or more than 120,000 public chains were left out of co-occurrence clustering, as were roughly five repertoires with anomalous nucleotide sharing. TCRdb's version of the immuneACCESS table is confined to in-frame rearrangements and falls short of the full clone set. An unresolved V gene accounts for under half of the shortfall where checked; the remainder is of unknown origin. V, J and clone size reflect that table, while D and trimming were determined from the DNA. This sample holds about 140,000 clones; about two thirds were observed only once. The leading ten clones occupy 2% to 2.5% of the sample.

This specimen comes from a study of cytomegalovirus exposure and HLA in healthy donors (dated by TCRdb to the late 2010s). Turning to the overall study: An earlier analysis of 587 of the donors reported under 300 Gb of sequence data and 117 million unique TCR beta sequences obtained from approximately 180 million T cells. A later genetic analysis took genome-wide SNP genotypes for about 65% of the 666 donors and used that subset as a discovery cohort. An early release that covered fewer than 800 HLA-typed donors contained around 300 gigabases of sequencing data and about 84 million unique TCR sequences. All discovery cohort repertoires had been generated using a single sequencing platform. The study profiled the T cell repertoires of 500 to 800 subjects by immunosequencing and related them to cytomegalovirus serostatus. Donor age, sex, ethnicity and CMV serostatus were collected together with the repertoire data. In the later analysis, no new phenotypic data were used to find candidate immune exposures; instead, reliance was placed on TCR beta sequences and their occurrence across donors. Of the roughly 390 genotyped donors, 70% to 90% were placed in the genetic ancestry cluster associated with self-reported Caucasian donors. Along with the approximately 700-subject first cohort, a separate validation cohort of over a hundred different subjects was used. To decide whether each TCR beta V gene segment behaved as functional or pseudogenic, an earlier analysis of fewer than 750 of the donors relied on high-throughput TCR beta sequencing. Typing coverage differed by locus: A, B, C, DRB1 and DQB1 were typed in about 620-640 donors, DQA1 in around 500, DPA1 in 600 to 610, and DPB1 in 400 to 480. The study was designed to test whether signatures of past pathogen exposure could be identified by cataloging public T cell receptors. Class I and class II HLA loci were covered by the typing at four-digit resolution. Five DR-DQ haplotypes were handled as single units for association and clustering, since linkage in the cohort was strong. Across some 400 genotyped donors of the cohort, an average of about 220,000 unique TCR beta nucleotide sequences per donor were sequenced, and about a sixth of those sequences were non-productive. A later analysis re-examined previously published TCR beta repertoires from about 670 donors and added high-resolution HLA genotyping to investigate patterns of TCR occurrence. To predict cytomegalovirus infection status, the study combined high-throughput TCR immunosequencing, statistical association of individual TCRs with disease status, and machine learning.

Study-wide conclusions, independent of this receptor: In an earlier analysis of under 600 of the donors, most TCR beta V segments were observed in productive rearrangements about 87% or about 30% of the time, broadly matching IMGT annotations. According to a later analysis, TCR association rates differed among HLA loci, with DRB1 alleles showing the most associated TCRs and HLA-C alleles showing the fewest. The only immune exposure information available for the cohort was CMV serostatus. A further reported finding was that TCR beta sequences accurately predicted the HLA-A and HLA-B alleles for most subjects in the first cohort. The study listed 150 to 200 TCR beta chains as associated with cytomegalovirus. The classifier was reported to diagnose cytomegalovirus status with high specificity and sensitivity in both the original cohort and the validation cohort. In vitro tests confirmed that a few of the cytomegalovirus-associated TCR beta chains recognize cytomegalovirus antigens. Most TCR sequences were observed very rarely across donors, whereas some public TCRs were present in many individuals. In a later genetic analysis, fewer N-insertions in productive TCRs were reported among donors in an Asian-associated ancestry cluster than the roughly 640-donor mean. Assigning TCR associations to individual alleles was difficult when HLA alleles, especially DR and DQ, strongly co-occurred. Compared with equally common non-associated chains, HLA-associated TCR beta chains in a later analysis were more clonally expanded and had lower generation probabilities. At a false discovery rate of 0.05, a later analysis linked 16,951 TCR beta sequences to specific HLA alleles. According to a later analysis, parvovirus B19, influenza, CMV and Epstein-Barr virus appeared linked to several top co-occurrence clusters. The authors suggested that the approach could potentially be generalized to other disease states and immunological phenotypes. Some 15 rarely observed V segments, including chromosome 9 orphons, were excluded from the earlier analysis of just under 600 of the donors because counts were too low. A group of highly shared sequence variants was considered likely to be a technical artifact of the sequencing pipeline. Because HLA typing was missing for some donors at each locus, association tests included only the typed subset. Linkage disequilibrium might explain the correlated functional status among segregating V segments, but an unknown experimental factor could not be ruled out. Presence/absence analyses assumed roughly uniform sequencing depth across donors, an assumption that may not hold. Most CMV-associated TCR beta chains appeared to be HLA-restricted in a later analysis, and the HLA associations seemed to be driven largely by CMV exposure. V-gene and J-gene trimming of TCR beta chains was associated with a missense DCLRE1C variant in a later genetic analysis, and the association was replicated in an independent cohort. This cohort had only TCR beta chains sequenced, and the lack of alpha or paired-chain data limited which features could be detected.

The cohort was made up of several hundred healthy bone marrow donors. At the time of sampling, all cohort members were nominally healthy, though unrecorded immune exposures were likely present. The donor tested CMV seronegative, placing the donor among the roughly 400 seronegative members of the cohort. Each donor provided a peripheral blood sample, and peripheral blood mononuclear cells were used for TCR beta sequencing. The Qiagen DNeasy Blood Extraction Kit was used to extract genomic DNA from the blood cell samples. What was sequenced was PBMCs. The clonotype originates from a woman aged 40-49 years in good health and CMV-seronegative.

CDR3 protein: CASSEGGDTEAFF. The sequenced DNA is TGTGCCAGCAGTGAAGGCGGTGACACTGAAGCTTTCTTT. The chain is encoded by TRBV6-1 joined to TRBJ1-1, with no D gene named confidently. Trimming at the junction amounts to 1 base on V and 3 bases on J, and the germline ends lie 6 bases apart. Sequences MNHNS (CDR1) and SASEGT (CDR2) are obtained from the germline V gene. From the cysteine through the phenylalanine, the CDR3 covers 13 amino acids. Of the read, only the CDR3 DNA is kept; its 39 bases are in frame from base 1.